These T cell receptor beta chains were read from a single sample in a study of T cell responses to AZD1222 COVID-19 vaccine. Sequenced by immunoSEQ multiplex PCR; TCRdb stores in-frame clones only, minus some. The repertoire consists of more than 140,000 clones, with around 92% occurring once and the leading ten covering under 3.5%. The specimen comprised peripheral blood, sampled on day 0 of AZD1222 vaccination. These receptors were taken from an adult in good health. The CDR3 runs from the conserved cysteine through the conserved F or W. Fields, in order: clone size, J gene, D gene, V gene, CDR3 DNA, CDR3 protein. A D gene is named only where the DNA matches it firmly. Clone size, where shown, is once, few, many, or a class for clones that have expanded.

size: NA; J: TRBJ1-1; D: NA; V: TRBV6-2/TRBV6-3; DNA: TGTGCCAGCAGTACCCAGGGGAACACTGAAGCTTTCTTT; CDR3: CASSTQGNTEAFF
size: NA; J: TRBJ2-7; D: NA; V: TRBV7-8; DNA: TGTGCCAGCAAATTAGACAGGAGCCCCTACGAGCAGTACTTC; CDR3: CASKLDRSPYEQYF
size: NA; J: TRBJ2-7; D: NA; V: TRBV29-1; DNA: TGCAGCGTTGCTTCGGTATCCCGGGACAACTCCTACGAGCAGTACTTC; CDR3: CSVASVSRDNSYEQYF
size: NA; J: TRBJ2-1; D: TRBD2; V: TRBV10-2; DNA: TGCGCCAGCAGTGAAATTGGGCTAGCGGGGGGGCGCTCCTACAATGAGCAGTTCTTC; CDR3: CASSEIGLAGGRSYNEQFF
size: NA; J: TRBJ1-4; D: TRBD1; V: TRBV9; DNA: TGTGCCAGCAGCGTAGGATTAGGGACAGGGTATGAAAAACTGTTTTTT; CDR3: CASSVGLGTGYEKLFF
size: NA; J: TRBJ2-1; D: NA; V: TRBV27; DNA: TGTGCCAGCAGCCGAAACCGCCCTGGGACATCCGACAATGAGCAGTTCTTC; CDR3: CASSRNRPGTSDNEQFF
size: once; J: TRBJ2-6; D: TRBD1; V: TRBV24-1; DNA: TGTGCCACCAGTAAGACAGGGGCTGGGGCCAACGTCCTGACTTTC; CDR3: CATSKTGAGANVLTF
size: NA; J: TRBJ1-1; D: NA; V: TRBV12-3/TRBV12-4; DNA: TGTGCCAGCAGTTGGACGGAAAACACTGAAGCTTTCTTT; CDR3: CASSWTENTEAFF
size: NA; J: TRBJ1-1; D: NA; V: TRBV11-2; DNA: TGTGCCAGCAGCGCAGGGACACCTAGAAAGAACACTGAAGCTTTCTTT; CDR3: CASSAGTPRKNTEAFF
size: once; J: TRBJ1-2; D: TRBD1; V: TRBV4-2; DNA: TGTGCCAGCAGCCAAGCCAGACAGGGGGATCATGGCTACACCTTC; CDR3: CASSQARQGDHGYTF
size: few; J: TRBJ2-2; D: TRBD1; V: TRBV4-2; DNA: TGTGCCAGCAGCCATGGGACAGGTGACACCGGGGAGCTGTTTTTT; CDR3: CASSHGTGDTGELFF
size: NA; J: TRBJ1-3; D: NA; V: TRBV7-9; DNA: TGTGCCAGCAGCTTGACGGGGCGTACCATATATTTT; CDR3: CASSLTGRTIYF
size: NA; J: TRBJ2-1; D: TRBD1; V: TRBV5-8; DNA: TGTGCCAGCAGCGTGGACAGGGGGCGGACCTACAATGAGCAGTTCTTC; CDR3: CASSVDRGRTYNEQFF
size: NA; J: TRBJ1-1; D: NA; V: TRBV4-3; DNA: TGCGCCAGCAGGCGAACGGGGTTTGCCGGCGGAGAAGCTTTCTTT; CDR3: CASRRTGFAGGEAFF
size: NA; J: TRBJ2-2; D: NA; V: TRBV21-1; DNA: TGTGCCAGCTTTGGAGGGCAGGGGGAGAACACCGGGGAGCTGTTTTTT; CDR3: CASFGGQGENTGELFF
size: few; J: TRBJ2-7; D: NA; V: TRBV4-1; DNA: TGCGCCAGCAGCCAAGGTGATGGGGGATATGAGCAGTACTTC; CDR3: CASSQGDGGYEQYF